Listed here is a single T cell receptor beta chain. TCRdb recomputed calls from the PCR reads with MiXCR, one row per CDR3 protein. The sample consists of over 10,000 distinct CDR3 sequences, 51% of them appearing once. This sample was included in a study of tumor-infiltrating lymphocytes in oesophageal squamous cell carcinoma. The sequencing input was blood. This clonotype was sampled from a female donor with esophageal squamous cell carcinoma.

CDR3 protein: CASSLSSGTGLREQYF. For the CDR3, the DNA is TGTGCCAGCAGCTTAAGTTCCGGGACGGGGCTACGGGAGCAGTACTTC. The chain carries TRBV7-2 and TRBJ2-5, with D possibly TRBD2 on 6 matching bases. The germline V and J ends were trimmed by 2 bases and 11 bases, with 24 bases remaining between them. There are 16 residues in the CDR3. From germline, CDR1 is SGHTA and CDR2 FQGNSA.